The 7 T cell receptor beta chains below come from one sample, sequenced in a study of shared clonotypes between healthy human individuals. Libraries were prepared by immunoSEQ multiplex PCR; TCRdb keeps only in-frame clonotypes and omits some of them. The table shows some 1,900,000 clones, with over 85% occurring only once. In the naive CD8 group, cells lacked CD45RO and were positively selected for CCR7, so terminally differentiated effector memory CD45RA+ cells were left out. Sequences were obtained from naive CD8+ T cells sorted from blood. The origin of the receptors is a man between 18 and 29 years old in good health.

The chain links TRBV5-1 to TRBJ2-7, with 7 nucleotides matching TRBD2. The length of the CDR3 is 15 residues. The germline V gene encodes CDR1 SGHRS and CDR2 YFSETQ. With V trimmed by 0 bases and J by 2 bases, 5 bases remained unmatched. The CDR3 DNA follows: TGCGCCAGCAGCTTGGCTAGCGGTACAGCCTACGAGCAGTACTTC. It translates to CASSLASGTAYEQYF.

This sequence joins TRBV7-3 and TRBJ1-1; D call uncertain. The germline V gene encodes CDR1 SGHTA and CDR2 FQGTGA. The CDR3 is made up of 13 amino acids. Trimming removed 2 bases from V and 3 bases from J, with 7 bases in between. In DNA, the CDR3 is TGTGCCAGCAGCTTATCGGGTCACACTGAAGCTTTCTTT. It is translated as CASSLSGHTEAFF.

This clone has just one count. J is TRBJ2-2 and V is TRBV19, with 8 bases matching TRBD1. The ends lost 11 bases at V and 3 bases at J; junction bases unmatched: 2. The CDR3 consists of 12 residues. Per the germline V gene, CDR1 is LNHDA and CDR2 is SQIVND (reference sequence). The CDR3 sequence is CAAQGDTGELFF. CDR3 nucleotide sequence: TGTGCCGCACAGGGGGACACCGGGGAGCTGTTTTTT.

As concerns this clone: Within the sample, other DNA sequences also encode this same CDR3. The V call is TRBV6-5, the J call TRBJ2-2, with unresolved D. The CDR3 sequence is 15 residues long. Germline V gives CDR1 MNHEY, CDR2 SVGAGI. The ends were cut back, 0 bases at V and 1 base at J, with 6 bases in the middle. DNA of the CDR3: TGTGCCAGCAGTTACTCGATAGAGAACACCGGGGAGCTGTTTTTT. It is translated as CASSYSIENTGELFF.

The gene calls are TRBV13 and TRBJ2-3; 7 bases map to TRBD1. Germline V CDR1 and CDR2: PRHDT, FYEKMQ (reference sequence). There are 14 residues in the CDR3. The V segment lost 0 bases and the J segment 5 bases; nucleotides outside the gene matches: 2. CDR3 DNA sequence: TGTGCCAGCAGCTTAGGTCCAGGGGGAGATACGCAGTATTTT. Encoded protein: CASSLGPGGDTQYF.

This sequence joins TRBV5-5 and TRBJ2-7; no definite D call. V lost 1 base and J lost 5, with 13 bases in between. The CDR3 has 14 amino acids. Germline-derived CDR1 and CDR2 are SGHKS and YYEKEE (reference sequence). The CDR3 DNA reads TGTGCCAGCAGCTTGTGGCGGTCTCCCCACGAGCAGTACTTC. It translates to CASSLWRSPHEQYF.

In regard to this clone: At the DNA level, this CDR3 is encoded by other sequences in the same sample as well. The rearrangement links TRBV13 to TRBJ2-7, with D tentatively TRBD1 or TRBD2 (5 bases each). CDR1 and CDR2 (germline): PRHDT, FYEKMQ (reference sequence). The CDR3 sequence is 14 residues long. V lost 0 bases, J lost 3 bases, and 9 bases lay in between. CDR3 coding DNA: TGTGCCAGCAGCTTAGGGAGGGGAGACTACGAGCAGTACTTC. Translated: CASSLGRGDYEQYF. The whole variable domain, remainder taken from reference TRBV13 and TRBJ2-7, is AAGVIQSPRHLIKEKRETATLKCYPIPRHDTVYWYQQGPGQDPQFLISFYEKMQSDKGSIPDRFSAQQFSDYHSELNMSSLELGDSALYFCASSLGRGDYEQYFGPGTRLTVT.